This is a list of T cell receptor beta chains from one sample in a study of post-analysis software for immune sequencing data. TCRdb used MiXCR to reprocess the PCR reads, holding one entry per CDR3 protein. Counted here are 800,000 to 950,000 distinct CDR3 sequences, approximately 53% occurring once; the ten biggest clones make up approximately 4.2%. Sequencing was performed on blood. These receptors were collected from a girl aged 5-17 years with multiple sclerosis. The conserved cysteine and the conserved F or W are not part of the CDR3 here.

J,V,CDR3
TRBJ2-1,TRBV5-1,ASSLDGNPSYNEQF
TRBJ2-1,TRBV29-1,SAKAGGASYNEQF
TRBJ2-3,TRBV12-3/TRBV12-4,ASSMGGRDTQY
TRBJ2-5,TRBV7-8,ASTPAGTSLGAQY
.,TRBV29-1,SASWGSREGEQY
TRBJ2-6,TRBV25-1,ASSEYRQSSGADVLT
TRBJ2-3,TRBV3-1,ASSPISGGTQY
TRBJ2-3,TRBV29-1,SVTSSTDTQY
TRBJ2-7,TRBV18,ASSHTSGSNYEQY
TRBJ1-5,TRBV4-1,ASSQVGRINQPQH
TRBJ1-5,TRBV20-1,SARDSNQPQH
TRBJ2-1,TRBV7-2,VSSPRRYEQF
TRBJ1-6,TRBV2,ASSAKQGEGSPLH
TRBJ2-3,TRBV7-2,ASSQSGDTDTQY
TRBJ2-3,TRBV10-3,AIRGGDTDTQY
TRBJ2-5,TRBV7-9,ASSFASGGLETQY
TRBJ2-1,TRBV20-1,SARSFSGGLAVLDEQF
TRBJ1-2,TRBV29-1,SAGDEAGRGYT
TRBJ2-7,TRBV20-1,SASEMAVGLLDEQY
TRBJ2-3,TRBV29-1,SVLAGPSTDTQY
TRBJ1-1,TRBV9,ASSGGGPGTNTEAF
TRBJ2-4,TRBV7-8,ASSPTAGRNIQY
.,TRBV6-8,ASNESGETQY
TRBJ2-5,TRBV12-3/TRBV12-4,ASSFILPGPQETQY
TRBJ2-7,TRBV20-1,SAPGLATHEQY
TRBJ1-2,TRBV6-1,ASTSLGGNYGYT